This T cell receptor beta chain was identified during a study of PD-1 blockade in classical Hodgkin lymphoma. Findings of the study overall: According to reports, newly diagnosed patients had lower baseline TCR diversity than healthy donors, and relapsed/refractory patients had lower baseline TCR diversity still.

The repertoire was sequenced with immunoSEQ multiplex PCR; TCRdb's copy has only in-frame clones and lacks some. The sample has some 100,000 clones; around 89% are singletons. A remark on this clone: Its antigen is not identified.

Every single patient, without exception, relapsed after autologous stem cell transplantation, and brentuximab vedotin exposure varied. Trimming took off 7 bases at V and 2 bases at J, with 14 bases between the two ends. This CDR3 spans 14 amino acids. Germline CDR1 is MDHEN and CDR2 is SYDVKM. Sample: peripheral blood mononuclear cells (PBMCs), taken before the second cycle of nivolumab. The clonotype was recovered from a human donor with classical Hodgkin lymphoma. The chain uses TRBV28 and TRBJ1-2; D perhaps matches TRBD1 (5 bases). The CDR3 nucleotides read TGTGCCAGCACCTTGACAGAAGACAACTATGGCTACACCTTC. This codes for CASTLTEDNYGYTF.